This is a list of T cell receptor beta chains from one sample in a study of shared clonotypes between healthy human individuals. This table comes from immunoSEQ multiplex PCR, and its TCRdb copy is limited to in-frame clones, with some not included. There are hundreds of thousands of clones in the sample; around 96% occur only once, and about 0.32% lies in the top ten. Sequenced input: memory CD8+ T cells sorted from blood. These receptors were obtained from a man aged 25-45 years in good health. Both conserved end residues are part of each CDR3. A D gene is named only where the DNA matches it firmly. The size of a clone is reported for some rows only, either as once, few or many, or as a class for expanded clones.

TRBV30	NA	NA	TRBJ2-5	CAWARPTGAQETQYF	TGTGCCTGGGCCAGGCCGACAGGAGCCCAAGAGACCCAGTACTTC
TRBV11-1	TRBD1	NA	TRBJ2-2	CASSHRGRTGELFF	TGTGCCAGCAGCCACAGGGGGCGCACCGGGGAGCTGTTTTTT
TRBV7-2	NA	NA	TRBJ1-2	CASSLVGGEKYGYTF	TGTGCCAGCAGCTTAGTTGGGGGTGAAAAATATGGCTACACCTTC
TRBV19	TRBD1	NA	TRBJ2-7	CASSQDRKTYEQYF	TGTGCCAGTAGTCAGGACAGGAAAACTTACGAGCAGTACTTC
TRBV5-1	TRBD1	NA	TRBJ1-4	CASSSGTGEEKLFF	TGCGCCAGCAGCTCCGGGACAGGGGAGGAAAAACTGTTTTTT
TRBV28	TRBD1	NA	TRBJ2-2	CAINKGGQGTGELFF	TGTGCCATCAACAAAGGGGGACAGGGCACCGGGGAGCTGTTTTTT
TRBV4-1	NA	NA	TRBJ2-2	CASSHHARETTANTGELFF	TGCGCCAGCAGCCATCACGCCCGGGAGACTACCGCGAACACCGGGGAGCTGTTTTTT
TRBV5-1	TRBD2	NA	TRBJ2-2	CASSLGLATNTGELFF	TGCGCCAGCAGCTTGGGACTAGCCACGAACACCGGGGAGCTGTTTTTT
TRBV4-2	TRBD1	NA	TRBJ1-4	CASSQVTGATNEKLFF	TGTGCCAGCAGCCAAGTAACAGGGGCAACTAATGAAAAACTGTTTTTT
TRBV4-1	NA	NA	TRBJ2-6	CASSIPLSGANVLTF	TGCGCCAGCAGTATCCCTCTCTCTGGGGCCAACGTCCTGACTTTC
TRBV28	TRBD2	NA	TRBJ2-5	CASRTAGTSGLQETQYF	TGTGCCAGCAGAACCGCCGGGACTAGCGGGCTTCAAGAGACCCAGTACTTC
TRBV12-5	NA	NA	TRBJ2-2	CASGLVGNTGELFF	TGTGCTAGTGGTTTGGTAGGGAACACCGGGGAGCTGTTTTTT
TRBV27	TRBD2	NA	TRBJ2-7	CASSLVAGGGYEQYF	TGTGCCAGCAGTTTGGTAGCGGGAGGGGGCTACGAGCAGTACTTC
TRBV10-2	NA	NA	TRBJ2-3	CASRDGATSRGFSTDTQYF	TGCGCCAGCAGAGACGGAGCGACCTCGAGGGGCTTTAGCACAGATACGCAGTATTTT
TRBV18	NA	NA	TRBJ1-1	CASSPAGHTYTEAFF	TGTGCCAGCTCACCAGCGGGACACACCTACACTGAAGCTTTCTTT
TRBV6-5	NA	NA	TRBJ1-2	CASSYDRLYGYTF	TGTGCCAGCAGTTACGACAGACTCTATGGCTACACCTTC
TRBV19	TRBD1	NA	TRBJ2-2	CASSPGGVTGELFF	TGTGCCAGTAGTCCAGGGGGTGTCACCGGGGAGCTGTTTTTT
TRBV5-4	NA	NA	TRBJ2-3	CASRTDTDTQYF	TGTGCCAGCAGGACCGACACAGATACGCAGTATTTT
TRBV6-1	TRBD2	NA	TRBJ2-3	CASCGLASTDTQYF	TGTGCCAGCTGCGGACTAGCTAGCACAGATACGCAGTATTTT
TRBV19	NA	once	TRBJ2-3	CATRRGAGLTSTDTQYF	TGTGCCACCCGACGTGGGGCGGGGTTAACTAGCACAGATACGCAGTATTTT
TRBV18	NA	NA	TRBJ2-3	CASSPIQAGRDTQYF	TGTGCCAGCTCACCGATCCAGGCCGGGAGAGATACGCAGTATTTT
TRBV5-1	NA	NA	TRBJ2-7	CASSFSGVTRWAPEQYF	TGCGCCAGCAGCTTTTCGGGAGTAACGAGGTGGGCCCCCGAGCAGTACTTC
TRBV1	NA	few	TRBJ1-2	CTPQDRAHGYTF	TGCACCCCCCAAGACAGGGCTCATGGCTACACCTTC
TRBV28	TRBD1	once	TRBJ2-7	CASSLTGTLYEQYF	TGTGCCAGCAGCCTGACAGGGACCCTCTACGAGCAGTACTTC
TRBV20-1	NA	NA	TRBJ1-4	CSAPLGKLFF	TGCAGTGCGCCTCTCGGAAAACTGTTTTTT
TRBV27	NA	NA	TRBJ2-2	CASSTTALIAGELFF	TGTGCCAGCAGCACCACAGCGTTAATCGCCGGGGAGCTGTTTTTT
TRBV9	TRBD1	NA	TRBJ2-4	CASSLTKADRAKNIQYF	TGTGCCAGCAGCCTAACGAAAGCGGACAGGGCCAAAAACATTCAGTACTTC
TRBV28	NA	NA	TRBJ1-4	CASSSRGREKLFF	TGTGCCAGCAGTTCTAGGGGAAGAGAAAAACTGTTTTTT
TRBV27	NA	NA	TRBJ2-2	CASSPYTGELFF	TGTGCCAGCAGCCCCTACACCGGGGAGCTGTTTTTT
TRBV6-5	NA	NA	TRBJ1-5	CASSLGQGNQPQHF	TGTGCCAGCAGTTTGGGGCAGGGAAATCAGCCCCAGCATTTT
TRBV4-2	TRBD2	NA	TRBJ2-2	CASSQVFGLAGERRELFF	TGTGCCAGCAGCCAAGTATTCGGACTAGCGGGAGAGCGTCGGGAGCTGTTTTTT
TRBV4-1	NA	once	TRBJ2-5	CASSQERQQETQYF	TGCGCCAGCAGCCAAGAGCGGCAGCAAGAGACCCAGTACTTC
TRBV19	TRBD1	NA	TRBJ1-2	CASSIDRGPPYGYTF	TGTGCCAGTAGTATAGACAGGGGGCCGCCCTATGGCTACACCTTC
TRBV10-3	TRBD2	NA	TRBJ2-2	CAISETSGTPGELFF	TGTGCCATCAGTGAGACTAGCGGGACCCCCGGGGAGCTGTTTTTT
TRBV29-1	TRBD1	NA	TRBJ1-1	CSITQTGWGTEAFF	TGCAGCATCACCCAGACAGGGTGGGGCACTGAAGCTTTCTTT
TRBV9	TRBD2	NA	TRBJ2-4	CASSVEAGDRDIQYF	TGTGCCAGCAGCGTGGAAGCGGGAGACCGTGACATTCAGTACTTC
TRBV19	TRBD1	NA	TRBJ1-1	CASSILDRGFSTEAFF	TGTGCCAGTAGTATTCTGGACAGGGGTTTTTCTACTGAAGCTTTCTTT
TRBV28	NA	NA	TRBJ2-7	CATGGIYYEQYF	TGTGCGACGGGGGGCATATACTACGAGCAGTACTTC
TRBV21-1	NA	NA	TRBJ2-2	CARPEERVILRDTGELFF	TGTGCCAGGCCGGAGGAGCGGGTGATCCTGAGGGACACCGGGGAGCTGTTTTTT
TRBV15	NA	NA	TRBJ2-6	CATSTVRGAGANVLTF	TGTGCCACCAGCACGGTTAGGGGCGCTGGGGCCAACGTCCTGACTTTC
TRBV28	NA	NA	TRBJ1-5	CASRTGYNQPQHF	TGTGCCAGCAGGACGGGGTACAATCAGCCCCAGCATTTT
TRBV28	NA	once	TRBJ1-2	CASTVGLYGYTF	TGTGCCAGCACGGTCGGCCTCTATGGCTACACCTTC
TRBV18	TRBD1	NA	TRBJ1-4	CASSGTGYEKLFF	TGTGCCAGCTCGGGGACAGGGTACGAAAAACTGTTTTTT
TRBV28	NA	NA	TRBJ1-4	CASSFGRVREKLFF	TGTGCCAGCAGTTTCGGCAGGGTGAGAGAAAAACTGTTTTTT
TRBV19	TRBD1	once	TRBJ2-2	CASSIFTGDTGELFF	TGTGCCAGTAGTATATTCACAGGGGACACCGGGGAGCTGTTTTTT
TRBV5-1	NA	NA	TRBJ2-3	CASSIDRHTDTQYF	TGCGCCAGCAGCATAGACAGGCACACAGATACGCAGTATTTT
TRBV28	TRBD1	NA	TRBJ2-7	CASSLTGQGGRQYF	TGTGCCAGCAGTTTAACGGGACAGGGGGGACGGCAGTACTTC
TRBV19	NA	NA	TRBJ1-1	CASSIGDMNTEAFF	TGTGCCAGTAGTATTGGGGACATGAACACTGAAGCTTTCTTT
TRBV7-2	NA	NA	TRBJ2-7	CASSLATGIYEQYF	TGTGCCAGCAGCTTAGCTACAGGAATCTACGAGCAGTACTTC
TRBV27	NA	NA	TRBJ1-3	CASSFKRGNTIYF	TGTGCCAGCAGTTTTAAGAGGGGAAACACCATATATTTT
TRBV6-5	TRBD2	NA	TRBJ2-5	CASSLTSGQETQYF	TGTGCCAGCAGTTTGACTAGCGGGCAAGAGACCCAGTACTTC
TRBV2	NA	NA	TRBJ2-1	CASSESRGPGGAEQFF	TGTGCCAGCAGTGAAAGTAGGGGGCCGGGGGGCGCCGAGCAGTTCTTC
TRBV21-1	NA	NA	TRBJ1-5	CASSSQNQGAPNQPQHF	TGTGCCAGCAGCTCCCAGAACCAGGGGGCCCCGAATCAGCCCCAGCATTTT